The clone carrying this T cell receptor (beta chain) occurred many times. The entry originates in a study of T cells after yellow fever vaccination. In TCRdb, the 5' RACE reads were re-called with MiXCR into one record per CDR3 protein. The data contain 300,000 or so distinct CDR3 sequences, around 8.1% of them singletons. Germline V gives CDR1 DFQATT, CDR2 SNEGSKA (reference sequence). Trimming cost V 6 bases and J 8 bases, with 10 bases left between them. The CDR3 is 10 amino acids. V usage is TRBV20-1 and J usage is TRBJ1-1; D call uncertain. This specimen consisted of PBMCs, obtained around 45 days after the first yellow fever vaccination. This clonotype originated in a man between 18 and 29 years old who received the YFV17D yellow fever vaccine. CDR3: CSARDPEAFF. CDR3 in DNA: TGCAGTGCAAGGGATCCCGAAGCTTTCTTT.